The rows below give T cell receptor beta chains drawn from one sample of a study of blood T cell repertoires in COVID-19. Measured with immunoSEQ multiplex PCR; TCRdb has only the in-frame clones, and not every one. The sample holds about 130,000 clones, about 85% seen once. Sequenced sample: peripheral blood. The source of these receptors is a woman aged 80 or over with acute or convalescent COVID-19. Both conserved end residues are part of each CDR3.

TRBJ2-2	TRBV5-1	CASRRDSSTGELFF
TRBJ2-7	TRBV29-1	CSAGTGEESEYF
TRBJ1-2	TRBV9	CASSAAGRWYGYTF
TRBJ2-5	TRBV4-2	CASSQDKGGQETQYF
TRBJ1-1	TRBV6-5	CASRGDSNTEAFF
TRBJ1-2	TRBV19	CASTMGGNPYGYTF
TRBJ2-4	TRBV3-1/TRBV3-2	CASSQGSGGPRHIQYF
TRBJ1-2	TRBV7-9	CASSMTANYGYTF
TRBJ2-1	TRBV14	CASSQDNSGGLTQFF
TRBJ2-1	TRBV5-1	CASSTPSEGQRQFF
TRBJ2-5	TRBV2	CASKRDPTQTQYF
TRBJ2-2	TRBV10-1	CASTEGQGAGELFF
TRBJ1-2	TRBV19	CASSIGFLDSINYGYTF
TRBJ1-4	TRBV5-1	CASSLGAATNEKLFF
TRBJ1-6	TRBV7-2	CASRQTVSYNSPLHF
TRBJ1-1	TRBV12-3/TRBV12-4	CASRVRGNTEAFF
TRBJ2-3	TRBV7-9	CASSSQTLPQYF
TRBJ2-1	TRBV2	CASSLAGGHAEQFF
TRBJ2-5	TRBV7-7	CASSLDYGGETQYF
TRBJ2-6	TRBV5-1	CASSLMGSAAGANVLTF
TRBJ2-3	TRBV19	CASSIKRQATDTQYF
TRBJ1-5	TRBV6-6	CASSRQGQQPSSTQHF
TRBJ1-1	TRBV7-8	CASSLVTGNTEAFF
TRBJ2-2	TRBV4-2	CASSQRDRGSTGELFF
TRBJ1-5	TRBV5-1	CASSLQGMGDQPQHF
TRBJ1-5	TRBV5-1	CASSLGISGVQPQHF